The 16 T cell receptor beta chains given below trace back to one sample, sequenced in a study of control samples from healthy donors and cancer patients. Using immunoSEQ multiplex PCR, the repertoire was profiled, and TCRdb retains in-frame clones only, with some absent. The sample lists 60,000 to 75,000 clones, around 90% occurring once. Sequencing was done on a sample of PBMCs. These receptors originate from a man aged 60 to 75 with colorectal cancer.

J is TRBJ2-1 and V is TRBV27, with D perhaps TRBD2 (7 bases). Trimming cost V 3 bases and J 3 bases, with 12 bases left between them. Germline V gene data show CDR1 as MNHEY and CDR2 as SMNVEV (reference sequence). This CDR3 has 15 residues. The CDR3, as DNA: TGTGCCAGCAGTTTGGGGGCGGGGGTCTACAATGAGCAGTTCTTC. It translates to CASSLGAGVYNEQFF.

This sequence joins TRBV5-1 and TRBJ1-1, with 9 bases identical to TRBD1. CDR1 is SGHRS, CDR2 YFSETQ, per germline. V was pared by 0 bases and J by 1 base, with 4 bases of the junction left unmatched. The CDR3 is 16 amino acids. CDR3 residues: CASSLVGGQGNTEAFF. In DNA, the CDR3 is TGCGCCAGCAGCTTGGTAGGGGGACAGGGGAACACTGAAGCTTTCTTT.

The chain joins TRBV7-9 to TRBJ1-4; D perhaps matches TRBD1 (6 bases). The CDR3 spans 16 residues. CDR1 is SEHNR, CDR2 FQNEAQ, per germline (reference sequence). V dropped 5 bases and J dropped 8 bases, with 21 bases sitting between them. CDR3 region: CASSPREGGEEEKLFF. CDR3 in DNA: TGTGCCAGCAGCCCCCGTGAGGGGGGGGAGGAGGAAAAACTGTTTTTT.

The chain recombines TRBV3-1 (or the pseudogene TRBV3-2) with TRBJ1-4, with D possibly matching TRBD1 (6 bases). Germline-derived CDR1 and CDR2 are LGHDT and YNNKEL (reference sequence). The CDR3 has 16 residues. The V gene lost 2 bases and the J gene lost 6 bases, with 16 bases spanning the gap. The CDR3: CASSQWGAAVDEKLFF. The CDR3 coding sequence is TGTGCCAGCAGCCAATGGGGGGCGGCGGTTGATGAAAAACTGTTTTTT.

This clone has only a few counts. The CDR3: CASSFGGYEQYF. As DNA, the CDR3 is TGTGCCAGCAGCTTCGGCGGCTACGAGCAGTACTTC. This rearrangement joins TRBV11-2 to TRBJ2-7; D is unclear. Germline CDR1 is SGHAT and CDR2 is FQNNGV. V was cut by 3 bases and J by 3 bases, with 6 bases left in between. The CDR3 length is 12 residues.

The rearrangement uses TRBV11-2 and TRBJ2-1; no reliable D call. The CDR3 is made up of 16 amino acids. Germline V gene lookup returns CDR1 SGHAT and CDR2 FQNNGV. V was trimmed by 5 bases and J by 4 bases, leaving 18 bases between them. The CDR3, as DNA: TGTGCCAGCAGCCCAGTGGCGTGGGCCATTTACAATGAGCAGTTCTTC. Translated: CASSPVAWAIYNEQFF.

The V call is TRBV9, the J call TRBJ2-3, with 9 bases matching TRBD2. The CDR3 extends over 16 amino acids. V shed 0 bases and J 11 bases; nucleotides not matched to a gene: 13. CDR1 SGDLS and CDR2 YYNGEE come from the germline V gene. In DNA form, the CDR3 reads TGTGCCAGCAGCGTAGTGGTGTCTAGCGGGGCGGGGGAGCAGTATTTT. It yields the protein CASSVVVSSGAGEQYF.

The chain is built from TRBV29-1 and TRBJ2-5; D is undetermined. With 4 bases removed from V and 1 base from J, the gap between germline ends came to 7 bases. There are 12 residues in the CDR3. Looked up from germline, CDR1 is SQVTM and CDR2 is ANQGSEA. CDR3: CSVVAPQETQYF. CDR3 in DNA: TGCAGCGTTGTAGCTCCCCAAGAGACCCAGTACTTC.

CDR3 sequence reads: CASSSTVLRETQYF. CDR3 bases: TGTGCCAGCAGTTCGACAGTACTCCGGGAGACCCAGTACTTC. This chain connects TRBV27 to TRBJ2-5; perhaps TRBD1 as D (5 bases). Germline V CDR1 and CDR2: MNHEY, SMNVEV (reference sequence). The V end was cut by 4 bases, the J end by 5 bases, with 14 bases between. There are 14 residues in the CDR3.

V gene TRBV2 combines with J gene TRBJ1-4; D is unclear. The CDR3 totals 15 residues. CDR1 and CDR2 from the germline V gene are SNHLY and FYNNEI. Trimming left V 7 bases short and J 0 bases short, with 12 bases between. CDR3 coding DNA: TGTGCCAGCAAGCCGATCGGTGCAACTAATGAAAAACTGTTTTTT. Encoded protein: CASKPIGATNEKLFF.

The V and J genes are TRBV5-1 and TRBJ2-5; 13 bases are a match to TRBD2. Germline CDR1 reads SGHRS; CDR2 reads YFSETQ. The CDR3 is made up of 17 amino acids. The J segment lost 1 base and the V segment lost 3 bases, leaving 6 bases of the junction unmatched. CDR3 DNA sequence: TGCGCCAGCAGCTCCCGTTGGACTAGCGGGGGCCAAGAGACCCAGTACTTC. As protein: CASSSRWTSGGQETQYF.

CDR3 sequence (DNA): TGTGCCAGTACATCAGACTATGGCTACACCTTC. This encodes CASTSDYGYTF. This chain uses TRBV19 with TRBJ1-2; D unresolved. The CDR3 totals 11 residues. The germline V gene encodes CDR1 LNHDA and CDR2 SQIVND (reference sequence). Trimming pared 7 bases from V and 3 bases from J, leaving 6 bases between.

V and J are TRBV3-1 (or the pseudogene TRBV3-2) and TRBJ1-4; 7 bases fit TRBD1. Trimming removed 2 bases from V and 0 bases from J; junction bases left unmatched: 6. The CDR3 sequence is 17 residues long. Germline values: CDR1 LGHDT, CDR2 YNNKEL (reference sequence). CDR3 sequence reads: CASSQWAGTATNEKLFF. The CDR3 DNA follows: TGTGCCAGCAGCCAATGGGCCGGGACAGCAACTAATGAAAAACTGTTTTTT.

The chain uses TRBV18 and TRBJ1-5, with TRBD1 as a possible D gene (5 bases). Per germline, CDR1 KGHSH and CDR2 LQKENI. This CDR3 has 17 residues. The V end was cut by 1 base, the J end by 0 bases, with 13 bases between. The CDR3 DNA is TGTGCCAGCTCACCACGGCAGGGTATCTCTAGCAATCAGCCCCAGCATTTT. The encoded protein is CASSPRQGISSNQPQHF.

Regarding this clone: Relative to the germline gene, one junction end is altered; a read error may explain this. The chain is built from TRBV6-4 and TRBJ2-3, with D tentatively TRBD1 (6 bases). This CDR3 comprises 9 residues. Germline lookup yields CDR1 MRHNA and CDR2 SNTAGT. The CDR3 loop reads CANNSQGRF. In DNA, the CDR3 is TGTGCCAACAACTCTCAGGGGAGATTT.

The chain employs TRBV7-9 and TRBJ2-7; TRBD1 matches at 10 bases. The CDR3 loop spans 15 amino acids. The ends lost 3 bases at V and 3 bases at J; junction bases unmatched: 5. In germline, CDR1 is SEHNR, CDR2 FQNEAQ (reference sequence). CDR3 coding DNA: TGTGCCAGCAGCTTCGCCCGGGACAGGGGCTACGAGCAGTACTTC. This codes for CASSFARDRGYEQYF.